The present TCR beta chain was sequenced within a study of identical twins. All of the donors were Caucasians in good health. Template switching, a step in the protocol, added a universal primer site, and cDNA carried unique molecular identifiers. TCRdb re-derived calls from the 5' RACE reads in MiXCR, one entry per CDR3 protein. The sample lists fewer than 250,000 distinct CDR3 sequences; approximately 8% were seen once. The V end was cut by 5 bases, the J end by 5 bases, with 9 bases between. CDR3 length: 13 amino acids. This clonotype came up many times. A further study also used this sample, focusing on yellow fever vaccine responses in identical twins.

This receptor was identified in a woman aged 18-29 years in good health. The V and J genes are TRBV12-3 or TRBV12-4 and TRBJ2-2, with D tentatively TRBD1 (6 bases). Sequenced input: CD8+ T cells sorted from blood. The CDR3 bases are TGTGCCAGCAGTATTCAGGGGACCGGGGAGCTGTTTTTT. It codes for CASSIQGTGELFF.